This T cell receptor (beta chain) was recorded in a study of prognosis after radiotherapy for stage I lung cancer. Germline loops: CDR1 MNHEY, CDR2 SMNVEV (reference sequence). The V and J ends lost 2 bases and 5 bases, in that order; junction bases with no gene match: 2. CDR3 length: 14 amino acids. The genomic DNA TCR beta CDR3 region underwent two rounds of multiplex PCR. Gene-specific TRBV and TRBJ primers were used in PCR round one. TCRdb re-analysed the multiplex PCR reads in MiXCR, keeping a single row per CDR3 protein. The sample lists 31,000 or so distinct CDR3 sequences; about 40% were seen once.

Sequenced material: PBMCs, taken before or after stereotactic body radiation therapy (not recorded which). The chain joins TRBV27 to TRBJ2-3; 9 positions match TRBD2. This receptor was taken from a donor over 45 with non-small cell lung cancer. CDR3 bases: TGTGCCAGCAGTTTAGCGGGAGGGGTAGATACGCAGTATTTT. Translation: CASSLAGGVDTQYF.